This T cell receptor beta chain emerged from a study of T cell changes during pregnancy in multiple sclerosis. Sequencing was performed with immunoSEQ multiplex PCR; in TCRdb, only in-frame clones are kept and a portion is missing. The data show 70,000 to 100,000 clones, with around 93% seen just once and roughly 2.4% held by the top ten. V was clipped by 4 bases and J by 4 bases; unmatched bases: 15. The germline gives CDR1 LNHDA, CDR2 SQIVND (reference sequence). The CDR3 loop spans 18 amino acids. This clonotype was sampled from a female donor with multiple sclerosis, enrolled in a pregnancy study. Sequenced material: peripheral blood, taken in the third trimester of pregnancy. The chain is built from TRBV19 and TRBJ1-4, with 7 nucleotides matching TRBD1. The CDR3 DNA sequence: TGTGCCAGTAGTAGCTCCGGGACAGCGAGGCAAATTAATGAAAAACTGTTTTTT. Residues: CASSSSGTARQINEKLFF.